One and the same sample provided the 18 T cell receptor beta chains below, sequenced in a study of blood T cell repertoires in COVID-19. Generated by immunoSEQ multiplex PCR, the TCRdb table keeps only in-frame clones and is missing some. Here the sample spans 150,000 to 200,000 clones, about 80% being singletons. The specimen was peripheral blood. Receptors originate from a woman over 75 with acute or convalescent COVID-19.

The chain carries TRBV7-3 and TRBJ2-1; 9 nucleotides align to TRBD2. The CDR3 is made up of 15 amino acids. Germline CDR1 SGHTA, CDR2 FQGTGA. Losses at the gene ends were 1 base for V and 4 bases for J; bases not matched to a gene: 2. CDR3: CASSLRSGGYNEQFF. CDR3 coding DNA: TGTGCCAGCAGCTTAAGGAGCGGGGGGTACAATGAGCAGTTCTTC.

This chain links TRBV5-4 with TRBJ1-3; D is uncertain. The ends were cut back, 6 bases at V and 0 bases at J, with 13 bases in the middle. Germline V CDR1 and CDR2: SGHNT, YYREEE (reference sequence). The CDR3 runs 15 residues. The CDR3, as DNA: TGTGCCAGCAAATTATCGTTAGACTCTGGAAACACCATATATTTT. This gives the protein CASKLSLDSGNTIYF.

The rearrangement links TRBV5-1 to TRBJ2-7; D might be TRBD2 (6 bases). Germline CDR1 and CDR2: SGHRS and YFSETQ. The CDR3 totals 17 residues. The V gene lost 0 bases and the J gene lost 4 bases, with 20 bases spanning the gap. CDR3 sequence reads: CASSLGGAVRGGYEQYF. CDR3 nucleotide sequence: TGCGCCAGCAGCTTGGGCGGTGCCGTTCGGGGAGGATACGAGCAGTACTTC. Combining the CDR3 with reference TRBV5-1 and TRBJ2-7 gives the whole variable domain KAGVTQTPRYLIKTRGQQVTLSCSPISGHRSVSWYQQTPGQGLQFLFEYFSETQRNKGNFPGRFSGRQFSNSRSEMNVSTLELGDSALYLCASSLGGAVRGGYEQYFGPGTRLTVT.

The chain joins TRBV5-1 to TRBJ2-1, with 10 bases fitting TRBD2. The germline gives CDR1 SGHRS, CDR2 YFSETQ. The CDR3 runs to 15 residues. V lost 6 bases, J lost 3 bases, and 6 bases stayed unmatched. CDR3 sequence: CASTESGRDYNEQFF. For the CDR3, the DNA is TGCGCCAGCACCGAGAGCGGGAGGGACTACAATGAGCAGTTCTTC.

The chain is built from TRBV24-1 and TRBJ2-5, with TRBD1 matching over 8 bases. J gave up 4 bases and V 7 bases, and 10 bases lay outside the gene matches. The CDR3 spans 15 residues. CDR1 is KGHDR and CDR2 is SFDVKD in the germline V gene. This CDR3 is CATSSGGWGGETQYF. The DNA for the CDR3 is TGTGCCACCAGCTCAGGGGGCTGGGGAGGAGAGACCCAGTACTTC.

V usage is TRBV5-4 and J usage is TRBJ2-1; a possible D gene is TRBD1 (6 bases). V lost 4 bases, J lost 7 bases, and 24 bases lay in between. This CDR3 comprises 17 residues. The V gene's germline CDR1 is SGHNT and CDR2 YYREEE (reference sequence). CDR3 DNA sequence: TGTGCCAGCAGCCCCCGTTCCATCGGGGCAGGGGCAAATGAGCAGTTCTTC. Translating it yields CASSPRSIGAGANEQFF. The full variable domain, rest sourced from reference TRBV5-4 and TRBJ2-1, is ETGVTQSPTHLIKTRGQQVTLRCSSQSGHNTVSWYQQALGQGPQFIFQYYREEENGRGNFPPRFSGLQFPNYSSELNVNALELDDSALYLCASSPRSIGAGANEQFFGPGTRLTVL.

The chain couples TRBV24-1 to TRBJ2-1; the match to TRBD2 covers 10 bases. Trimming cost V 0 bases and J 7 bases; bases outside gene matches: 2. The germline CDR1 and CDR2 sequences are KGHDR and SFDVKD. CDR3 length: 15 residues. The chain's CDR3 is CATSDLTSGKNEQFF. CDR3 coding DNA: TGTGCCACCAGTGATTTGACTAGCGGGAAAAATGAGCAGTTCTTC.

The sample holds one count of this clone. V usage is TRBV19 and J usage is TRBJ2-7; 7 bases agree with TRBD2. Germline CDR1 LNHDA, CDR2 SQIVND (reference sequence). The CDR3 spans 15 residues. The V and J ends lost 3 bases and 2 bases, in that order; junction bases with no gene match: 7. CDR3 DNA sequence: TGTGCCAGTAGTATCGGACTAGTTACAACCTACGAGCAGTACTTC. Translating gives CASSIGLVTTYEQYF. The entire variable domain, with the rest obtained from reference TRBV19 and TRBJ2-7, is as follows: DGGITQSPKYLFRKEGQNVTLSCEQNLNHDAMYWYRQDPGQGLRLIYYSQIVNDFQKGDIAEGYSVSREKKESFPLTVTSAQKNPTAFYLCASSIGLVTTYEQYFGPGTRLTVT.

This sequence joins TRBV2 and TRBJ1-3, with D possibly matching TRBD1 (5 bases). CDR1 and CDR2 from the germline V gene are SNHLY and FYNNEI. The CDR3 covers 12 residues. V lost 7 bases to trimming and J lost 4 bases, with 8 bases between them. The CDR3 sequence: CASIAGGNTIYF. CDR3 bases: TGTGCCAGCATAGCAGGGGGAAACACCATATATTTT.

CDR3 loop: CASNTGTGNYGYTF. CDR3 nucleotide sequence: TGTGCCAGCAATACCGGGACAGGGAACTATGGCTACACCTTC. The chain has TRBV6-5 and TRBJ1-2; 9 bases line up with TRBD1. Germline CDR1 is MNHEY and CDR2 is SVGAGI. The CDR3 covers 14 residues. Trimming took 7 bases from V and 2 from J; bases not matched to a gene: 5.

The J gene is TRBJ2-7, the V gene TRBV5-6; 7 bases match TRBD1. Looked up from germline, CDR1 is SGHDT and CDR2 is YYEEEE. V dropped 4 bases and J dropped 6; count of bases not matched to a gene: 4. The CDR3 is made up of 12 amino acids. The CDR3 DNA is TGTGCCAGCAGCATGACAGGGCTCGAGCAGTACTTC. As protein: CASSMTGLEQYF.

V gene TRBV6-4 combines with J gene TRBJ1-5, with 11 nucleotides matching TRBD1. Germline trimming cut 4 bases from V and 2 bases from J; bases unmatched to any gene: 10. CDR3 length: 18 amino acids. Germline lookup yields CDR1 MRHNA and CDR2 SNTAGT. CDR3 nucleotides: TGTGCCAGCAGTGGGGGACAGGGGGTATCGACTGGCAATCAGCCCCAGCATTTT. Translating gives CASSGGQGVSTGNQPQHF.

This clone is a singleton in its sample. J is TRBJ2-3 and V is TRBV11-1, with a possible D match to TRBD1 (5 bases). The germline gives CDR1 SGHAT, CDR2 FQDESV (reference sequence). With 3 bases removed from V and 1 base from J, the gap between germline ends came to 5 bases. The CDR3 runs to 13 residues. CDR3: CASSFRGTDTQYF. CDR3 nucleotide sequence: TGTGCCAGCAGCTTCAGGGGCACAGATACGCAGTATTTT.

This chain joins TRBV11-2 and TRBJ2-5, with TRBD1 identical over 7 bases. The germline V gene encodes CDR1 SGHAT and CDR2 FQNNGV. The CDR3 has 17 amino acids. J lost 5 bases, V lost 0 bases, and 12 bases had no gene match. In DNA form, the CDR3 reads TGTGCCAGCAGCTTAGATAGTCTCGACAGGGTCAGGGAGACCCAGTACTTC. This gives the protein CASSLDSLDRVRETQYF.

The rearrangement joins TRBV15 to TRBJ2-2; a weak D match, TRBD2 (5 bases). Trimming left V 1 base short and J 9 bases short, with 9 bases between. The CDR3 runs to 13 residues. Germline V gene sequence: CDR1 LNHNV, CDR2 YYDKDF (reference sequence). CDR3 sequence reads: CATSRADSRELFF. CDR3 coding DNA: TGTGCCACCAGCAGAGCGGACTCCCGGGAGCTGTTTTTT.

The CDR3 bases are TGTGCCAGCTCACCAAGAGGACAGGGTACTGGAAACACCATATATTTT. Translation: CASSPRGQGTGNTIYF. This sequence joins TRBV18 and TRBJ1-3; 8 nucleotides agree with TRBD1. The germline gives CDR1 KGHSH, CDR2 LQKENI. The CDR3 length is 16 residues. J gave up 2 bases and V 2 bases, and 5 bases lay outside the gene matches.

This clone was seen a single time. This sequence joins TRBV2 and TRBJ2-3, with 11 bases fitting TRBD1. The germline CDR1 and CDR2 sequences are SNHLY and FYNNEI. The CDR3 length is 15 residues. The V gene end was trimmed by 6 bases and the J gene end by 1 base; junction bases not matched to a gene: 3. The CDR3 coding sequence is TGTGCCAGCAGGGGACAGGGGGTTGGCACAGATACGCAGTATTTT. Amino acid sequence: CASRGQGVGTDTQYF.

V gene TRBV11-2 combines with J gene TRBJ2-2, with D maybe TRBD1 (6 bases). Trimming cost V 3 bases and J 8 bases, with 7 bases left between them. Per the germline V gene, CDR1 is SGHAT and CDR2 is FQNNGV. This CDR3 is built from 12 residues. The CDR3 bases are TGTGCCAGCAGCTTGGGGGCTGGGGAGCTGTTTTTT. Translation gives CASSLGAGELFF.